This T cell receptor (beta chain) was documented in a study of cytomegalovirus exposure and HLA in healthy donors. This clone was picked up a small number of times. TCRdb's table, derived via immunoSEQ multiplex PCR, lists solely in-frame clones and lacks some. This sample has approximately 140,000 clones, with around nine tenths found just once. It was the approximately 120-subject validation cohort, separate from the approximately 700-subject first cohort, to which the donors belonged. Specimen: PBMCs. This sequence originates from a man younger than 35 in good health and CMV-seropositive.

The CDR3 nucleotides read TGTGCCAGTAGTCCGGGACTAATACGGGGTGAAGCTTTCTTT. This codes for CASSPGLIRGEAFF. This chain connects TRBV19 to TRBJ1-1; D may be TRBD1 (5 bases). The CDR3 totals 14 residues. The germline gives CDR1 LNHDA, CDR2 SQIVND (reference sequence). V dropped 5 bases and J dropped 7 bases, with 17 bases sitting between them.